Presented here are 2 T cell receptor beta chains from one specimen sequenced in a study of cytotoxic CD8 clonotypes in ibrutinib-treated CLL. Sequenced by immunoSEQ multiplex PCR; TCRdb stores in-frame clones only, minus some. The sample has about 310,000 clones, around four fifths seen once; the top ten hold about 6.7%. The specimen comprised PBMCs, sampled before ibrutinib treatment. The receptor set was obtained from a human donor with chronic lymphocytic leukemia.

This rearrangement joins TRBV7-2 to TRBJ2-7, with 7 bases matching TRBD2. Germline values: CDR1 SGHTA, CDR2 FQGNSA. This CDR3 is built from 16 residues. Trimming took 1 base from V and 4 from J; bases not matched to a gene: 10. The CDR3 reads CASSLGPGGSVYEQYF. The CDR3 region has the DNA TGTGCCAGCAGCTTAGGGCCGGGGGGATCGGTGTACGAGCAGTACTTC.

The chain is built from TRBV4-3 and TRBJ1-2; possibly TRBD1 for D (5 bases). The V end lost 1 base, the J end lost 3 bases, and 18 bases lay between the germline ends. The germline CDR1 and CDR2 sequences are LGHNA and YSLEER. The CDR3 has 17 amino acids. The CDR3 coding sequence is TGCGCCAGCAGCCAAGTCATGGCTGGGGGGACTTACTATGGCTACACCTTC. This gives the protein CASSQVMAGGTYYGYTF.